The T cell receptor (beta chain) under discussion was sequenced for a study of blood T cell repertoires in COVID-19. The sample holds a few counts of this clone. As processed by the authors: Reference gene primer amplification gave estimated nucleated cell counts. Repertoires were generated with immunoSEQ multiplex PCR, while TCRdb's copy carries only in-frame clones and drops some. The DNA gave D and trimming, while V, J and clone size come from that table. The data show about 110,000 clones, with approximately 88% seen just once and over 7.5% held by the top ten. Germline CDR1 reads GTSNPN; CDR2 reads SVGIG (reference sequence). V lost 1 base, J lost 5 bases, and 0 bases stayed unmatched. This CDR3 has 12 amino acids.

Sequenced material: peripheral blood. This receptor was obtained from a middle-aged woman with acute or convalescent COVID-19. The chain recombines TRBV30 with TRBJ2-7, with 9 bases matching TRBD1. The CDR3 sequence: CAWSGTGDEQYF. CDR3 coding DNA: TGTGCCTGGAGTGGGACAGGGGACGAGCAGTACTTC.